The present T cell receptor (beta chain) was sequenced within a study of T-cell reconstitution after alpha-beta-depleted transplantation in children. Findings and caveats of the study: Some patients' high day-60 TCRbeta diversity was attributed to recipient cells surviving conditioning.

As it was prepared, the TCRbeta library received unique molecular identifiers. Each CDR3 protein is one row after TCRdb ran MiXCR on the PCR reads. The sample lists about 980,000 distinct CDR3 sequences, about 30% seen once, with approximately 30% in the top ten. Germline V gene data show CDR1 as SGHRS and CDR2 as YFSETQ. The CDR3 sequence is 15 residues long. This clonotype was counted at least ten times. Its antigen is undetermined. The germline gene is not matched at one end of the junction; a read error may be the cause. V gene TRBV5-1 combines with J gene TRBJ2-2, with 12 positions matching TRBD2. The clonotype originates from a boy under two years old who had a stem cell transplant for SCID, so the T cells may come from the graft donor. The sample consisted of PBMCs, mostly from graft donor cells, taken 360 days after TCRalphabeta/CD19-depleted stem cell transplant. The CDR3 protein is CASSLTSGGTGELFF. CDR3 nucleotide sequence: TGTGCCAGCAGTCTTACTAGCGGGGGGACCGGGGAGCTGTTTTTT.